The 20 T cell receptor beta chains reported below all come from one sample, sequenced in a study of blood T cell repertoires in COVID-19. The table came from immunoSEQ multiplex PCR; TCRdb's copy has only in-frame clones and leaves some out. The table shows a few hundred thousand clones, with roughly 90% occurring only once. Source material: peripheral blood. The origin of the receptors is an older woman with acute or convalescent COVID-19.

The genes are TRBV6-1 and TRBJ1-2, with D perhaps TRBD1 (6 bases). Trimming cost V 1 base and J 6 bases, with 6 bases left between them. The V gene's germline CDR1 is MNHNS and CDR2 SASEGT. The CDR3 has 12 residues. CDR3 protein: CASSEDRDGYTF. CDR3 nucleotide sequence: TGTGCCAGCAGTGAAGACAGGGATGGCTACACCTTC.

Concerning this clone itself: The junction departs from the called germline gene at one end, perhaps through a read error. J is TRBJ2-1 and V is TRBV5-6; D gene ambiguous. This CDR3 has 11 residues. Germline CDR1 reads SGHDT; CDR2 reads YYEEEE. The CDR3 spells CASSSNNEQFF. CDR3 DNA: TGTGCCAGCAGCTCCAACAATGAGCAGTTCTTC.

The genes are TRBV30 and TRBJ1-1; 7 nucleotides line up with TRBD1. The CDR3 has 13 residues. V was clipped by 0 bases and J by 5 bases; unmatched bases: 3. CDR1 is GTSNPN and CDR2 is SVGIG in the germline V gene (reference sequence). CDR3 bases: TGTGCCTGGAGTGTAGGGGGCTGGACTGAAGCTTTCTTT. Amino acids: CAWSVGGWTEAFF.

This clone has just one count. V and J are TRBV6-2 or TRBV6-3 and TRBJ1-4, with D unclear. Trimming removed 5 bases at V and 6 bases at J, with 7 bases between. The CDR3 consists of 12 residues. CDR1 is MNHEY and CDR2 is SVGEGT in the germline V gene. CDR3 sequence (DNA): TGTGCCAGCAGTCACATGGATGAAAAACTGTTTTTT. This sequence encodes CASSHMDEKLFF.

The J gene is TRBJ2-5, the V gene TRBV6-6; 11 nucleotides align to TRBD1. Trimming removed 5 bases from V and 5 bases from J; junction bases left unmatched: 13. Germline lookup yields CDR1 MNHNY and CDR2 SVGAGI (reference sequence). CDR3 size: 17 residues. The CDR3: CASSRQSGQGAWETQYF. The CDR3 nucleotides are TGTGCCAGCAGTCGTCAAAGCGGACAGGGGGCGTGGGAGACCCAGTACTTC.

This clone appeared a few times. The chain has TRBV5-1 and TRBJ2-1; 11 nucleotides align to TRBD2. The CDR3 has 19 amino acids. V gave up 4 bases and J gave up 0 bases; unmatched junction bases: 12. The germline V gene encodes CDR1 SGHRS and CDR2 YFSETQ. The CDR3 DNA follows: TGCGCCAGCAGCCGGGGTCTAGCGGGGGGCCTAAGCTCCTACAATGAGCAGTTCTTC. Translation: CASSRGLAGGLSSYNEQFF.

The V gene is TRBV6-6, the J gene TRBJ1-1, with 12 nucleotides matching TRBD1. The CDR3 has 15 amino acids. Germline V gene sequence: CDR1 MNHNY, CDR2 SVGAGI (reference sequence). The V gene end was trimmed by 8 bases and the J gene end by 7 bases; junction bases not matched to a gene: 11. CDR3 sequence (DNA): TGTGCCAGCGCTACTCCGGGACAGGGGGCCGGTGAAGCTTTCTTT. This codes for CASATPGQGAGEAFF.

The chain is built from TRBV7-2 and TRBJ2-7; 11 positions agree with TRBD2. The ends lost 3 bases at V and 0 bases at J; junction bases unmatched: 7. Germline CDR1 and CDR2: SGHTA and FQGNSA. The CDR3 extends over 17 amino acids. The DNA of the CDR3 is TGTGCCAGCAGCTTCCCCAGGACTAGCGGGCCCTCCTACGAGCAGTACTTC. Protein product: CASSFPRTSGPSYEQYF.

The rearrangement links TRBV6-5 to TRBJ2-1, with 11 bases fitting TRBD2. Germline trimming cut 6 bases from V and 4 bases from J; bases unmatched to any gene: 5. The CDR3 consists of 15 residues. Germline V CDR1 and CDR2: MNHEY, SVGAGI. The CDR3 nucleotides are TGTGCCAGCAGAACACTAGCGGGGGAATACAATGAGCAGTTCTTC. This encodes CASRTLAGEYNEQFF.

The CDR3 nucleotides read TGTGCCAGCAGCCCCCTAGCGGGGGGACACTCTAGGGAGACCCAGTACTTC. Its protein is CASSPLAGGHSRETQYF. V gene TRBV7-8 combines with J gene TRBJ2-5, with 11 bases fitting TRBD2. Germline V gene data show CDR1 as SGHVS and CDR2 as FQNEAQ. The CDR3 contains 17 residues. After removal of 5 bases from V and 5 bases from J, the junction contained 13 bases not matched to a gene.

The chain uses TRBV10-3 and TRBJ2-3; D is ambiguous. The CDR3 is 12 amino acids. From germline, CDR1 is ENHRY and CDR2 SYGVKD. V was pared by 3 bases and J by 3 bases, with 4 bases between. In DNA, the CDR3 is TGTGCCATCAGTGAATCGACAGATACGCAGTATTTT. Its translation is CAISESTDTQYF.

This clone was picked up one time. The gene calls are TRBV23-1 and TRBJ1-6, with 7 bases aligning to TRBD1. TRBV23-1 is an ORF, with its function uncertain. The CDR3 totals 15 residues. Unmatched junction bases numbered 10, after V lost 7 bases and J lost 7 bases. The CDR3 sequence: CASTKSTGPNSPLHF. In nucleotides, the CDR3 is TGCGCCAGCACCAAGTCGACAGGGCCGAATTCACCCCTCCACTTT.

This sequence joins TRBV18 and TRBJ2-7; the match to TRBD2 covers 9 bases. The CDR3 consists of 15 residues. The germline gives CDR1 KGHSH, CDR2 LQKENI. Unmatched junction bases numbered 10, after V lost 4 bases and J lost 6 bases. This CDR3 is CASSLVASGMVEQYF. In DNA form, the CDR3 reads TGTGCCAGCTCACTCGTGGCTAGCGGGATGGTCGAGCAGTACTTC.

This clone has only a few counts. The V gene is TRBV7-9, the J gene TRBJ2-3; 7 nucleotides agree with TRBD2. Germline V CDR1 and CDR2: SEHNR, FQNEAQ (reference sequence). The CDR3 sequence is 15 residues long. J was trimmed by 4 bases and V by 6 bases; bases with no gene match: 10. The CDR3 loop is CASRAGVGIADTQYF. CDR3 nucleotides: TGTGCCAGCAGGGCGGGAGTTGGTATCGCAGATACGCAGTATTTT.

The chain links TRBV5-4 to TRBJ2-2; TRBD2 agrees at 8 bases. This CDR3 contains 16 residues. CDR1 SGHNT and CDR2 YYREEE come from the germline V gene (reference sequence). The J segment lost 0 bases and the V segment lost 1 base, leaving 2 bases of the junction unmatched. CDR3 sequence (DNA): TGTGCCAGCAGCTTGACGGGGGGGCCGAACACCGGGGAGCTGTTTTTT. This encodes CASSLTGGPNTGELFF.

The rearrangement links TRBV9 to TRBJ2-2; TRBD2 is a possible D gene (7 bases). From germline, CDR1 is SGDLS and CDR2 YYNGEE. The V gene lost 3 bases and the J gene lost 5 bases, with 14 bases spanning the gap. CDR3 length: 15 amino acids. CDR3 DNA sequence: TGTGCCAGCAGCGGAACCAGGGGAGGGACCGGGGAGCTGTTTTTT. It translates to CASSGTRGGTGELFF. Complete variable domain (other parts from reference TRBV9 and TRBJ2-2): DSGVTQTPKHLITATGQRVTLRCSPRSGDLSVYWYQQSLDQGLQFLIQYYNGEERAKGNILERFSAQQFPDLHSELNLSSLELGDSALYFCASSGTRGGTGELFFGEGSRLTVL.

V is TRBV4-1 and J is TRBJ2-3; TRBD2 matches 10 bases. The trim removed 4 bases at V and 5 bases at J, leaving 9 bases unmatched. From germline, CDR1 is MGHRA and CDR2 YSYEKL. The CDR3 has 16 residues. The CDR3 protein is CASSRLLAGVGDTQYF. The CDR3 DNA reads as TGCGCCAGCAGCCGCCTCCTAGCGGGAGTTGGAGATACGCAGTATTTT.

This chain links TRBV10-3 with TRBJ1-5; 7 bases agree with TRBD1. Germline loops: CDR1 ENHRY, CDR2 SYGVKD. After removal of 11 bases from V and 7 bases from J, the junction contained 11 bases not matched to a gene. The CDR3 is 13 residues long. The CDR3 coding sequence is TGTGCCGCCGACGACAGGGTTGACCAGCCCCAGCATTTT. Its translation: CAADDRVDQPQHF.

This clone was observed once. V usage is TRBV4-1 and J usage is TRBJ1-2; D gene uncertain. Germline V gene lookup returns CDR1 MGHRA and CDR2 YSYEKL. The CDR3 extends over 14 amino acids. Trimming removed 3 bases from V and 1 base from J, with 9 bases in between. The CDR3 loop reads CASSHPGGNYGYTF. The CDR3 DNA reads TGCGCCAGCAGCCACCCCGGAGGTAACTATGGCTACACCTTC.

J is TRBJ2-7 and V is TRBV28; no clear D. Germline V lookup: CDR1 MDHEN, CDR2 SYDVKM. The CDR3 runs 16 residues. Trimming cost V 5 bases and J 0 bases, with 17 bases left between them. Here the CDR3 DNA reads TGTGCCAGCAGTCTTGGCCCCGGCGGTGTCTCCTACGAGCAGTACTTC. This translates into CASSLGPGGVSYEQYF.